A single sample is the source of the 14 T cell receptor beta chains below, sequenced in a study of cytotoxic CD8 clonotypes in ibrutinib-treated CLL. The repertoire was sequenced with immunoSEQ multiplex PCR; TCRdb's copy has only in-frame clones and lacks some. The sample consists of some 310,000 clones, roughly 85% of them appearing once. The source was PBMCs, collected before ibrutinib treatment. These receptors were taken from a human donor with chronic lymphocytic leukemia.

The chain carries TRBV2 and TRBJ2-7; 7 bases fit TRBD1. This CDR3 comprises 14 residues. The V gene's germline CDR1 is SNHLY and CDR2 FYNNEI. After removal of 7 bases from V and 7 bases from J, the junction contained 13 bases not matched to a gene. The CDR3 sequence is CASTPRQGPIEQYF. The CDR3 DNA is TGTGCCAGCACTCCCCGACAGGGTCCCATTGAGCAGTACTTC.

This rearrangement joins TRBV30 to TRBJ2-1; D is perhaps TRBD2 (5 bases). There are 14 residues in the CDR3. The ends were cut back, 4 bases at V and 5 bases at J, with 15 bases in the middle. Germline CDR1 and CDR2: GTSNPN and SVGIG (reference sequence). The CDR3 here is CAWNPASPNNEQFF. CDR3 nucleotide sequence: TGTGCCTGGAATCCGGCTAGCCCAAACAATGAGCAGTTCTTC. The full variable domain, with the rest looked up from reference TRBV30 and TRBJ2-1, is SQTIHQWPATLVQPVGSPLSLECTVEGTSNPNLYWYRQAAGRGLQLLFYSVGIGQISSEVPQNLSASRPQDRQFILSSKKLLLSDSGFYLCAWNPASPNNEQFFGPGTRLTVL.

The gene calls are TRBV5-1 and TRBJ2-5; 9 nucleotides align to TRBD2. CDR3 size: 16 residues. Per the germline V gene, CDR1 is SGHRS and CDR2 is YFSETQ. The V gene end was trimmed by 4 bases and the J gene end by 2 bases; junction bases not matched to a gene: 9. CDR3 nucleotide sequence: TGCGCCAGCAGCGAAGGACCTAGCGGGACACAAGAGACCCAGTACTTC. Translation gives CASSEGPSGTQETQYF. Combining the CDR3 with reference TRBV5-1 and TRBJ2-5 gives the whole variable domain KAGVTQTPRYLIKTRGQQVTLSCSPISGHRSVSWYQQTPGQGLQFLFEYFSETQRNKGNFPGRFSGRQFSNSRSEMNVSTLELGDSALYLCASSEGPSGTQETQYFGPGTRLLVL.

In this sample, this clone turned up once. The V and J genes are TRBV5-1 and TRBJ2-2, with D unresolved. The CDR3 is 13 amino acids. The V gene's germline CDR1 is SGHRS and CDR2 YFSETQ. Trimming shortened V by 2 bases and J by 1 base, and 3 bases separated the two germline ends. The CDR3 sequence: CASSFMNTGELFF. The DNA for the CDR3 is TGCGCCAGCAGCTTCATGAACACCGGGGAGCTGTTTTTT. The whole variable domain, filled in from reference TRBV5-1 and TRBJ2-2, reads KAGVTQTPRYLIKTRGQQVTLSCSPISGHRSVSWYQQTPGQGLQFLFEYFSETQRNKGNFPGRFSGRQFSNSRSEMNVSTLELGDSALYLCASSFMNTGELFFGEGSRLTVL.

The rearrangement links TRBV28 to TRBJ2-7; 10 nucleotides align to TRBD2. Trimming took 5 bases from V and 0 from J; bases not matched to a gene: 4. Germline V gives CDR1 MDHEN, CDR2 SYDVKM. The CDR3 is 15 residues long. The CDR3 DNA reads TGTGCCAGCAGTAGAGCGGGAGGGAGCTCCTACGAGCAGTACTTC. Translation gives CASSRAGGSSYEQYF. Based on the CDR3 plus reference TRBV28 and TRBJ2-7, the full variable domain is DVKVTQSSRYLVKRTGEKVFLECVQDMDHENMFWYRQDPGLGLRLIYFSYDVKMKEKGDIPEGYSVSREKKERFSLILESASTNQTSMYLCASSRAGGSSYEQYFGPGTRLTVT.

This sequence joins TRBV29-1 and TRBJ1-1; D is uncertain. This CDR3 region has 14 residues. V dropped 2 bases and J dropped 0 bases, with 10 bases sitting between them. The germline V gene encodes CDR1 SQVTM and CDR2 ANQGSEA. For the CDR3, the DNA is TGCAGCGTTGAATCTCTCTTGTTGAACACTGAAGCTTTCTTT. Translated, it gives CSVESLLLNTEAFF.

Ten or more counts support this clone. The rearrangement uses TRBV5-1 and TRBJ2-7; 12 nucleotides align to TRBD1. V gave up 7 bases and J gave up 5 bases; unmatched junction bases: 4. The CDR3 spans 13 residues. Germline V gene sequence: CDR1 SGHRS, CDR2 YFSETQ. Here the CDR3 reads CASQGQGANEQYF. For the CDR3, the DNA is TGCGCCAGCCAGGGACAGGGGGCCAACGAGCAGTACTTC.

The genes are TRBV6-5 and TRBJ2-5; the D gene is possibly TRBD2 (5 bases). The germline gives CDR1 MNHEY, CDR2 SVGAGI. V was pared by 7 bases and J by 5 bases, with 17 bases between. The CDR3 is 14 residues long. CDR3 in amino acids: CASNHPSSRETQYF. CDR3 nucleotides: TGTGCCAGCAACCATCCGTCTAGCAGGGAGACCCAGTACTTC.

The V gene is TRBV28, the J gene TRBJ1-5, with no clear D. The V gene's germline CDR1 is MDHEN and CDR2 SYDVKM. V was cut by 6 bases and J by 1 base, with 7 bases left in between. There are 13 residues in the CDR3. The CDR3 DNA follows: TGTGCCAGCAGAATTTGGAGCAATCAGCCCCAGCATTTT. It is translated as CASRIWSNQPQHF.

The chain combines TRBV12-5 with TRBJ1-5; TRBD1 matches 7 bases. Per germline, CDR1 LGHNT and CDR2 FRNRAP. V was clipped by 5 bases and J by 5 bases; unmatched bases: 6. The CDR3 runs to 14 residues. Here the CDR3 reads CASGIAQGDQPQHF. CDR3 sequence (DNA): TGTGCTAGTGGTATAGCCCAGGGGGATCAGCCCCAGCATTTT.

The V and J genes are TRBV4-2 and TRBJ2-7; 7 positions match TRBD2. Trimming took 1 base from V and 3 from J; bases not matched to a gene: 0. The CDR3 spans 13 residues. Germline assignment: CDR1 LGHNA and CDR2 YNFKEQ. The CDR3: CASSQASGYEQYF. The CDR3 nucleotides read TGTGCCAGCAGCCAAGCTAGCGGCTACGAGCAGTACTTC.

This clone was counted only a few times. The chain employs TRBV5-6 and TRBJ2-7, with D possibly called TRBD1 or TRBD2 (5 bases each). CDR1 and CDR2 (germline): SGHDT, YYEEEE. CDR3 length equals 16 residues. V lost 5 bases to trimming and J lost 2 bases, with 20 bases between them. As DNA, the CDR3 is TGTGCCAGCAGAGGGAGAGCAGGGCTGACCCCCTACGAGCAGTACTTC. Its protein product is CASRGRAGLTPYEQYF.

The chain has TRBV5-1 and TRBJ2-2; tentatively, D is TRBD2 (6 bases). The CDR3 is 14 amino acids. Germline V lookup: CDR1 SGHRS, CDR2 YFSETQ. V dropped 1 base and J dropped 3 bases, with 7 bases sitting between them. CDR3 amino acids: CASSLPGDTGELFF. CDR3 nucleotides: TGCGCCAGCAGCTTGCCGGGAGACACCGGGGAGCTGTTTTTT.

The CDR3 loop is CASSRTGVSYEQYF. The CDR3 DNA reads as TGTGCCAGCAGCCGCACAGGGGTGAGCTACGAGCAGTACTTC. The chain is built from TRBV7-3 and TRBJ2-7; TRBD1 aligns across 7 bases. The CDR3 has 14 amino acids. Germline loops: CDR1 SGHTA, CDR2 FQGTGA. Unmatched junction bases numbered 7, after V lost 5 bases and J lost 3 bases.